This is a list of T cell receptor beta chains from one sample in a study of tumor-infiltrating lymphocytes in primary liver carcinoma. TCRdb re-called the multiplex PCR reads through MiXCR, storing one row per CDR3 protein. The sample includes tens of thousands of distinct CDR3 sequences, about two thirds of them seen just once. Source material: liver tumor tissue from sampling region 4. These receptors originate from a man aged 40-50 years with primary liver carcinoma and hepatitis B virus infection. CDR3s include the opening cysteine and the closing phenylalanine or tryptophan. The D gene is left open where the match is weak. Size is stated for part of the rows, as once, few or many counts, or as a class when the clone is expanded.

NA	TRBV20-1	TRBJ2-1	17	TRBD1	CSAKRDRGTLSYNEQFF	TGCAGTGCTAAAAGGGACAGGGGCACCTTGTCCTACAATGAGCAGTTCTTC
NA	TRBV11-2	TRBJ2-2	18	NA	CASIMTATRTVRTGELFF	TGTGCCAGCATCATGACCGCTACACGGACGGTGAGGACCGGGGAGCTGTTTTTT
many	TRBV28	TRBJ1-5	15	TRBD1	CASNLGTGENQPQHF	TGTGCCAGCAACCTTGGGACAGGGGAAAATCAGCCCCAGCATTTT
many	TRBV7-9	TRBJ2-3	18	NA	CASSLWGARAGHTDTQYF	TGTGCCAGCAGCTTATGGGGGGCTAGGGCGGGACACACAGATACGCAGTATTTT
many	TRBV6-1	TRBJ2-1	16	NA	CASTVPLGGNYNEQFF	TGTGCCAGCACCGTACCTTTGGGGGGCAACTACAATGAGCAGTTCTTC
few	TRBV5-6	TRBJ2-2	15	TRBD2	CASSLGLAGTGELFF	TGTGCCAGCAGCTTGGGACTAGCGGGCACCGGGGAGCTGTTTTTT
NA	TRBV6-5	TRBJ1-6	13	NA	CASIESGGSQPRF	TGTGCCAGTATCGAATCCGGGGGGAGCCAACCTCGCTTT
NA	TRBV29-1	TRBJ2-5	15	TRBD1	CSVESGRGRAATQYF	TGCAGCGTTGAATCGGGCAGGGGGCGAGCAGCGACCCAGTACTTC
NA	TRBV6-5	TRBJ1-1	18	TRBD1	CASSHTGGQGALDTEAFF	TGTGCCAGCAGCCATACTGGGGGACAGGGCGCGTTGGACACTGAAGCTTTCTTT
medium-sized	TRBV6-5	TRBJ2-6	14	NA	CASSSVAGANVLTF	TGTGCCAGCAGTTCCGTCGCGGGGGCCAACGTCCTGACTTTC
NA	TRBV12-3/TRBV12-4	TRBJ2-4	18	NA	CASSLWDGADIAKNIQHF	TGTGCTAGCAGTTTATGGGATGGGGCGGACATAGCCAAAAACATTCAGCACTTC
many	TRBV29-1	TRBJ2-5	12	NA	CSVPLGVETQYF	TGCAGCGTTCCACTGGGCGTGGAGACCCAGTACTTC
many	TRBV4-1	TRBJ2-6	21	TRBD2	CASSQVGLAGLKAVGANVLTF	TGCGCCAGCAGCCAAGTCGGACTAGCGGGCCTGAAGGCGGTCGGGGCCAACGTCCTGACTTTC
NA	TRBV11-2	TRBJ2-5	16	TRBD1	CASSQTRSRGKKTQYF	TGTGCCAGCAGCCAAACTCGTAGCAGGGGGAAAAAGACCCAGTACTTC
NA	TRBV7-8	TRBJ2-1	16	NA	CTSSSDFGATYNEQFF	TGTACCAGCAGCTCTGACTTCGGCGCTACCTACAATGAGCAGTTCTTC